This T cell receptor (beta chain) was found in a study of cytomegalovirus exposure and HLA in healthy donors. In the study overall: The use of the same platform for the 90 to 150 validation repertoires and the roughly 700 first-cohort repertoires was reported by a later analysis.

Whole-study findings and limits: Confirmation was obtained in vitro that a few CMV-associated chains are specific for CMV antigens. Rarity marked most TCR sequences, yet some public TCRs occurred in many donors. The classifier reportedly diagnosed cytomegalovirus status with high sensitivity and specificity.

Only in-frame clones appear in the TCRdb table, and some are missing; sequencing was by immunoSEQ multiplex PCR. The sample carries 200,000 to 300,000 clones, approximately 87% recorded once. This clone showed up just a few times. Its target is unknown. The CDR3 runs to 13 residues. Germline CDR1 SNHLY, CDR2 FYNNEI. The V end lost 4 bases, the J end lost 4 bases, and 10 bases lay between the germline ends. The chain has TRBV2 and TRBJ1-2; weak D call: TRBD1 (6 bases). This TCR came from a man between 18 and 35 years old in good health and CMV-seronegative. The source material was PBMCs. The CDR3 DNA reads as TGTGCCAGCAGTGCAGGGGCAGGCTATGGCTACACCTTC. It yields the protein CASSAGAGYGYTF.